This passage covers 8 T cell receptor beta chains from one sample sequenced in a study of T cells in Graves' hyperthyroidism and ophthalmopathy. There were TCR beta CDR3 regions amplified from RNA transcripts. The HTBI primer set was used in a first-round RT-PCR of the TCR CDR3. TCRdb processed the multiplex PCR reads anew with MiXCR; each CDR3 protein has one entry. The sample contains fewer than 700,000 distinct CDR3 sequences, about 17% of which appear only once. The sequenced sample consisted of blood. These receptors all come from a woman aged 25 to 39 with Graves' hyperthyroidism.

This clonotype has only a few counts. The gene calls are TRBV19 and TRBJ2-7; D remains ambiguous. In germline, CDR1 is LNHDA, CDR2 SQIVND (reference sequence). The length of the CDR3 is 13 residues. Trimming stripped 5 bases from V and 3 bases from J, with 11 bases between. The CDR3 region has the DNA TGTGCCAGTAGTTACAGCGACCTCTACGAGCAGTACTTC. Protein: CASSYSDLYEQYF.

This clonotype was counted ten times or more. This chain connects TRBV18 to TRBJ1-4, with no clear D. Germline CDR1 KGHSH, CDR2 LQKENI. V dropped 2 bases and J dropped 3 bases, with 13 bases sitting between them. The CDR3 contains 16 residues. CDR3 region: CASSPLFGNANEKLFF. The CDR3 DNA sequence: TGTGCCAGCTCACCATTATTTGGGAATGCTAATGAAAAACTGTTTTTT.

This clonotype was recorded at least ten times. The chain employs TRBV28 and TRBJ1-5, with TRBD1 identical over 9 bases. Germline assignment: CDR1 MDHEN and CDR2 SYDVKM. This CDR3 is built from 16 residues. Unmatched junction bases numbered 11, after V lost 5 bases and J lost 6 bases. The CDR3 sequence: CASSPPGTGPVQPQHF. The CDR3 DNA follows: TGTGCCAGCAGTCCCCCGGGGACAGGGCCTGTTCAGCCCCAGCATTTT.

There are a few counts of this clonotype. The chain employs TRBV6-1 and TRBJ1-1; D ambiguous. Germline V gene data show CDR1 as MNHNS and CDR2 as SASEGT. The CDR3 has 14 amino acids. Between the trimmed V and J ends, which lost 2 bases and 0 bases, there was a span of 7 bases. CDR3 DNA sequence: TGTGCCAGCAGTGAACGGGTCATGAACACTGAAGCTTTCTTT. Its translation is CASSERVMNTEAFF.

This clonotype was detected only a few times. The chain links TRBV12-3 or TRBV12-4 to TRBJ2-3, with no clear D. The CDR3 is 15 amino acids. The V and J ends lost 1 base and 6 bases respectively, with 14 bases between them. In DNA, the CDR3 is TGTGCCAGCAGTTTAGTCCTCCCGGACGGGGATACGCAGTATTTT. This sequence encodes CASSLVLPDGDTQYF.

This clonotype showed up just a few times. This chain links TRBV6-1 with TRBJ1-5; no clear D gene. CDR1 MNHNS and CDR2 SASEGT come from the germline V gene. The ends were cut back, 1 base at V and 5 bases at J, with 6 bases in the middle. The length of the CDR3 is 13 residues. The CDR3 region has the DNA TGTGCCAGCAGTGAAGAGTGGGATCAGCCCCAGCATTTT. It encodes CASSEEWDQPQHF.

This clonotype was detected many times. V and J are TRBV5-1 and TRBJ2-7; D uncertain. CDR3 size: 12 residues. Germline V gene sequence: CDR1 SGHRS, CDR2 YFSETQ. With 4 bases removed from V and 2 bases from J, the gap between germline ends came to 7 bases. This chain's CDR3 is CASSGIPYEQYF. In DNA form, the CDR3 reads TGCGCCAGCAGCGGCATCCCCTACGAGCAGTACTTC.

This clonotype was detected ten times or more. The CDR3 region is CASSPTGKETQYF. Here the CDR3 DNA reads TGTGCCAGCAGCCCAACAGGGAAGGAGACCCAGTACTTC. The chain couples TRBV7-9 to TRBJ2-5; a possible D gene is TRBD1 (6 bases). The V and J ends lost 5 bases and 5 bases respectively, with 12 bases between them. The CDR3 loop spans 13 amino acids. The germline V gene encodes CDR1 SEHNR and CDR2 FQNEAQ (reference sequence). The entire variable domain, with the rest obtained from reference TRBV7-9 and TRBJ2-5, is as follows: DTGVSQNPRHKITKRGQNVTFRCDPISEHNRLYWYRQTLGQGPEFLTYFQNEAQLEKSRLLSDRFSAERPKGSFSTLEIQRTEQGDSAMYLCASSPTGKETQYFGPGTRLLVL.